This T cell receptor (beta chain) was captured in a study of blood T cells in healthy people across ages. A J-beta primer mix and a sample-barcoded 5' primer were used in a second PCR of roughly 6 to 11 cycles. Each CDR3 protein is one row after TCRdb ran MiXCR on the 5' RACE reads. The data hold 450,000 to 650,000 distinct CDR3 sequences, with around 24% observed a single time. V dropped 4 bases and J dropped 5 bases, with 15 bases sitting between them. The CDR3 runs 15 residues. Germline V gives CDR1 SEHNR, CDR2 FQNEAQ (reference sequence). These same data were also listed under a study on T cells of mothers and their children. That work states: Samples came from a few healthy Caucasian mothers and their six children.

The specimen was blood. This chain links TRBV7-9 with TRBJ2-1, with D perhaps given as TRBD1 or TRBD2 (6 bases each). This TCR was sampled from a boy between 5 and 17 years old in good health. The CDR3 DNA sequence: TGTGCCAGCAGCTCACCTCTCCGGGGGCACAATGAGCAGTTCTTC. This encodes CASSSPLRGHNEQFF.